This TCR beta chain is from a study of blood T cell repertoires in COVID-19. This CDR3 has 17 amino acids. The V and J ends lost 8 bases and 6 bases respectively, with 25 bases between them. CDR1 and CDR2 (germline): ENHRY, SYGVKD. Sequenced by immunoSEQ multiplex PCR; TCRdb stores in-frame clones only, minus some. The table shows under 250,000 clones, with around 84% occurring only once. Sequencing used peripheral blood. The rearrangement joins TRBV10-3 to TRBJ1-4; TRBD1 might be the D (5 bases). The origin of this receptor is a man in his fifties or sixties with active or convalescent COVID-19. The CDR3: CAIETAQSPVTHEKLFF. CDR3 nucleotide sequence: TGTGCCATCGAGACAGCACAGAGCCCCGTCACCCATGAAAAACTGTTTTTT.